The T cell receptor (beta chain) described here comes from a study of blood T cell repertoires in COVID-19. Study-wide background: T cells, B-cell-depleted T cells, or PBMCs supplied cDNA or gDNA.

TCRdb keeps only in-frame clones here, not all; method: immunoSEQ multiplex PCR. The profile shows tens of thousands of clones, 86% of them singletons. The CDR3 runs 13 residues. The germline CDR1 and CDR2 sequences are SGDLS and YYNGEE. The ends lost 1 base at V and 7 bases at J; junction bases unmatched: 4. The sample comprised peripheral blood. The gene calls are TRBV9 and TRBJ1-2, with 7 bases aligning to TRBD1. The TCR comes from a man aged 45 to 65 with active COVID-19. The CDR3 sequence is CASSVRGGFGYTF. The CDR3 nucleotides read TGTGCCAGCAGCGTAAGAGGGGGCTTTGGCTACACCTTC.